Described below is a single T cell receptor beta chain sequence and its context. Antigen specificity is unknown. The data derive from a study of blood T cells in healthy people across ages. Study-wide results and caveats: Aged donors had fewer naive CD4+ cells and lower diversity than long-lived donors.

The authors ran a second PCR of about 6 to 11 cycles using a sample-barcoded 5' primer and a J-beta primer mix. TCRdb used MiXCR to reprocess the 5' RACE reads, holding one entry per CDR3 protein. The table has 600,000 to 900,000 distinct CDR3 sequences, around 25% seen once. Trimming left V 6 bases short and J 7 bases short, with 16 bases between. The CDR3 length is 14 residues. A minimum of 5 micrograms of total RNA was extracted per sample. These records were also assigned to another study, of T cells of mothers and their children. That source notes: From each mother came over 8 million TCR beta CDR3 reads, and from each child came 2.5 million to 3 million.

Sequenced material: blood. This chain uses TRBV12-3 or TRBV12-4 with TRBJ2-1; the D gene is possibly TRBD2 (5 bases). The receptor comes from a boy younger than 18 in good health. CDR3 protein: CASSPGLSGNEQFF. For the CDR3, the DNA is TGTGCCAGCAGCCCGGGCCTCTCGGGGAATGAGCAGTTCTTC.